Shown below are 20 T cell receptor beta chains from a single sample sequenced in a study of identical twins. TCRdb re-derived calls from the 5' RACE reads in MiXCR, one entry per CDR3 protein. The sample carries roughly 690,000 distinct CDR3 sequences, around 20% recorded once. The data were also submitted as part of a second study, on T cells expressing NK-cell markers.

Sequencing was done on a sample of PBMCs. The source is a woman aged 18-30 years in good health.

The CDR3 sequence is CASSQEGGPGFDTQYF. CDR3 DNA: TGCGCCAGCAGCCAAGAAGGAGGCCCAGGCTTCGATACGCAGTATTTT. The chain links TRBV4-3 to TRBJ2-3, with D maybe TRBD2 (5 bases). Germline V gene lookup returns CDR1 LGHNA and CDR2 YSLEER. The ends were cut back, 0 bases at V and 6 bases at J, with 16 bases in the middle. The CDR3 has 16 amino acids.

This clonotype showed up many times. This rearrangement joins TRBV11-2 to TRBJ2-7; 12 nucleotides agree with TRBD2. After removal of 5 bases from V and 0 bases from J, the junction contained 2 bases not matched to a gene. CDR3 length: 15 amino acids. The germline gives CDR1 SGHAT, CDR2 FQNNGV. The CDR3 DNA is TGTGCCAGCAGCCGACTAGCGGGAGACTCCTACGAGCAGTACTTC. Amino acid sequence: CASSRLAGDSYEQYF.

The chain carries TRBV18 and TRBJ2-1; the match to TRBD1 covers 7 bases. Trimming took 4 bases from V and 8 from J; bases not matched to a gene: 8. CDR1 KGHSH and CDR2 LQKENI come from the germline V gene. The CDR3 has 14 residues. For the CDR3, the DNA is TGTGCCAGCTCACGTCGCGATGACAGGGATGAGCAGTTCTTC. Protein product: CASSRRDDRDEQFF.

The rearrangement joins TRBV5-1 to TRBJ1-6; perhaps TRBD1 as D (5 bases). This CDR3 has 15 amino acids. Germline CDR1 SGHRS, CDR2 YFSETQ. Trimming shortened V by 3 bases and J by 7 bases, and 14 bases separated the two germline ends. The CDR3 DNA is TGCGCCAGCAGCTCTTCGGTACAGGAGAATTCACCCCTCCACTTT. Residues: CASSSSVQENSPLHF.

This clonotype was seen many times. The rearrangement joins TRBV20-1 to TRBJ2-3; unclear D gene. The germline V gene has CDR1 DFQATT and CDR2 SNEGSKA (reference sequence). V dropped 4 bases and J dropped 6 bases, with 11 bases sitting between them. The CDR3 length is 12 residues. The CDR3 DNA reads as TGCAGTGCTACCAGCCGGTTGGATACGCAGTATTTT. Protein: CSATSRLDTQYF.

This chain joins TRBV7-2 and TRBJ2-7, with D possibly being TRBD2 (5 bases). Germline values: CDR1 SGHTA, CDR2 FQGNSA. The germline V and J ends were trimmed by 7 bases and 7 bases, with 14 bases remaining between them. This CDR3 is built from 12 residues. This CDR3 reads CASTQIPGEQYF. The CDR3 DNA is TGTGCCAGCACCCAGATCCCGGGGGAGCAGTACTTC.

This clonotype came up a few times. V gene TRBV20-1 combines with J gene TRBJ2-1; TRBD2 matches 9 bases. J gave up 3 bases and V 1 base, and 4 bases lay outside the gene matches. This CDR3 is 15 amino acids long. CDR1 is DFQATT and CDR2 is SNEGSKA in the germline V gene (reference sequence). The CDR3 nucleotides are TGCAGTGCTAGAGTTCGCGGGAGGGTCTACAATGAGCAGTTCTTC. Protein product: CSARVRGRVYNEQFF.

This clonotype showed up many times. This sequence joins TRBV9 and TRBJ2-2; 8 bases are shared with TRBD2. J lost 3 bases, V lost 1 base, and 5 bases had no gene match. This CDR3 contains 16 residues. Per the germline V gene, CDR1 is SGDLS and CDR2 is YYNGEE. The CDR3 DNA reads TGTGCCAGCAGCGTAAGGAGCGGGGGCTACACCGGGGAGCTGTTTTTT. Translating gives CASSVRSGGYTGELFF.

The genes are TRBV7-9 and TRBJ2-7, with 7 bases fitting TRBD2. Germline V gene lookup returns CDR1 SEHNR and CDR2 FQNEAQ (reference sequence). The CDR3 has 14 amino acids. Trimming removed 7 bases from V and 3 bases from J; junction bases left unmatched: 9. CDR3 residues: CASKTGGERYEQYF. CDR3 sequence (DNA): TGTGCCAGCAAGACGGGAGGTGAACGCTACGAGCAGTACTTC.

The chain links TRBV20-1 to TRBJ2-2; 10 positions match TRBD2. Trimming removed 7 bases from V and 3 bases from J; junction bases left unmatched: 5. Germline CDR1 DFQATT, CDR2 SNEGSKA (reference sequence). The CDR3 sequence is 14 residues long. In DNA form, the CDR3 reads TGCAGTGTCCGCGGACTAGCGGACACCGGGGAGCTGTTTTTT. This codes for CSVRGLADTGELFF.

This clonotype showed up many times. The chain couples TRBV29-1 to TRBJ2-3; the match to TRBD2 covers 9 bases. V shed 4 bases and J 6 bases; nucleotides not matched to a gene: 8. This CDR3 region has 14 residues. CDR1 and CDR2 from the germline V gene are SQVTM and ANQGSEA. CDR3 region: CSVVSLAGGDTQYF. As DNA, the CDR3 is TGCAGCGTTGTCTCGCTCGCGGGAGGGGATACGCAGTATTTT.

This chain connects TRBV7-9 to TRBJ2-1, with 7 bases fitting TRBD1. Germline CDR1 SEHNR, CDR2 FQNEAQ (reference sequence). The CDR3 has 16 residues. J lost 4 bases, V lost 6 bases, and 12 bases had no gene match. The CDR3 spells CASRLSRPGQYNEQFF. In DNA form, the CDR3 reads TGTGCCAGCAGACTCAGCCGTCCGGGACAGTACAATGAGCAGTTCTTC.

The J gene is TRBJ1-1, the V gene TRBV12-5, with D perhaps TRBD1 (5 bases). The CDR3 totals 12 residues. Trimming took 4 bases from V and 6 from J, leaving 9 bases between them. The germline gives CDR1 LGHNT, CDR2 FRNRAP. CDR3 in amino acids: CASGYQGAEAFF. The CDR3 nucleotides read TGTGCTAGTGGTTACCAGGGTGCTGAAGCTTTCTTT.

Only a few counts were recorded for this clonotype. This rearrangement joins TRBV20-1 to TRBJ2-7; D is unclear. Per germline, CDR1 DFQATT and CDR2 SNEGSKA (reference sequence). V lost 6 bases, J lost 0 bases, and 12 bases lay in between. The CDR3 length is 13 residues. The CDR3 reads CSAYDTLSYEQYF. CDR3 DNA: TGCAGTGCCTACGACACACTCTCCTACGAGCAGTACTTC.

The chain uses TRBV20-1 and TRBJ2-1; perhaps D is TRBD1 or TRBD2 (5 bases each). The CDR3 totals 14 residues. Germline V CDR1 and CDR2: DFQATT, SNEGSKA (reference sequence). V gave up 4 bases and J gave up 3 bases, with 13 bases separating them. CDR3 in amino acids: CSATPGTVYNEQFF. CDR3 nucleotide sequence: TGCAGTGCTACCCCCGGGACCGTCTACAATGAGCAGTTCTTC.

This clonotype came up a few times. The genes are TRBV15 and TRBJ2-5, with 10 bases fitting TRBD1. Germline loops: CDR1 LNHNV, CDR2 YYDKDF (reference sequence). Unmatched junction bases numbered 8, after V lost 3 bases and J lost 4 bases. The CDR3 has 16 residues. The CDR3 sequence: CATSRVDRGPTETQYF. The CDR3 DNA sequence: TGTGCCACCAGCAGGGTTGACAGGGGGCCTACAGAGACCCAGTACTTC. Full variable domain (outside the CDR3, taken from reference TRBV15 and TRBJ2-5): DAMVIQNPRYQVTQFGKPVTLSCSQTLNHNVMYWYQQKSSQAPKLLFHYYDKDFNNEADTPDNFQSRRPNTSFCFLDIRSPGLGDTAMYLCATSRVDRGPTETQYFGPGTRLLVL.

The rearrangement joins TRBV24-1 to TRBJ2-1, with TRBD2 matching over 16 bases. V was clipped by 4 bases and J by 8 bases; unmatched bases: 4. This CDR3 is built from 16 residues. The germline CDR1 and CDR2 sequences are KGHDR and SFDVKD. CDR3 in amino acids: CATSDPGLAGGDEQFF. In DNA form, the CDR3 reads TGTGCCACCAGTGACCCGGGACTAGCGGGAGGGGATGAGCAGTTCTTC.

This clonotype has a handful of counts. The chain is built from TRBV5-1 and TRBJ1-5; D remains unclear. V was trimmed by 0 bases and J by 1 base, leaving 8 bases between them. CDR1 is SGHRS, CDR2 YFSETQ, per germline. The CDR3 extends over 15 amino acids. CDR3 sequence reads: CASSLEGQSNQPQHF. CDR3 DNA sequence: TGCGCCAGCAGCTTGGAAGGGCAGAGCAATCAGCCCCAGCATTTT.

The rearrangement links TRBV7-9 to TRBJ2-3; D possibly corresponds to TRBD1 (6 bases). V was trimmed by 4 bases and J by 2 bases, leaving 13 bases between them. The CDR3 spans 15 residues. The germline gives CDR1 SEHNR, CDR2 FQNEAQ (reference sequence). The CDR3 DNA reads TGTGCCAGCAGCTCCCTCCAGGGGTACACAGATACGCAGTATTTT. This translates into CASSSLQGYTDTQYF. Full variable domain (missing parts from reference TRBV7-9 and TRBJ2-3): DTGVSQNPRHKITKRGQNVTFRCDPISEHNRLYWYRQTLGQGPEFLTYFQNEAQLEKSRLLSDRFSAERPKGSFSTLEIQRTEQGDSAMYLCASSSLQGYTDTQYFGPGTRLTVL.

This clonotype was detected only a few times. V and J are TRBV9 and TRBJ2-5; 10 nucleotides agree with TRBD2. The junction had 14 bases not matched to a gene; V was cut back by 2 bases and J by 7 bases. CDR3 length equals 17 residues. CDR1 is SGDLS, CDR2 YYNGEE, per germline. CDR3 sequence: CASSVGPGLANLRTQYF. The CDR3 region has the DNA TGTGCCAGCAGCGTGGGACCGGGACTAGCGAACCTGAGGACCCAGTACTTC. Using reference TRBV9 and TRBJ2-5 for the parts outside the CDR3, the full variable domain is DSGVTQTPKHLITATGQRVTLRCSPRSGDLSVYWYQQSLDQGLQFLIQYYNGEERAKGNILERFSAQQFPDLHSELNLSSLELGDSALYFCASSVGPGLANLRTQYFGPGTRLLVL.